These 23 T cell receptor beta chains were all obtained from the same sample, sequenced in a study of cytomegalovirus exposure and HLA in healthy donors. Generated by immunoSEQ multiplex PCR, the TCRdb table keeps only in-frame clones and is missing some. Of some 170,000 clones in the sample, roughly 80% are singletons; the top ten hold about 2.1%. The sequencing sample was made of PBMCs. Receptor source: a man younger than 40 in good health and CMV-seropositive.

The chain recombines TRBV9 with TRBJ1-3; D perhaps matches TRBD1 (5 bases). The CDR3 is made up of 14 amino acids. With 0 bases removed from V and 7 bases from J, the gap between germline ends came to 11 bases. The germline CDR1 and CDR2 sequences are SGDLS and YYNGEE. In DNA, the CDR3 is TGTGCCAGCAGCGTAGGACAGCAAATTAACACCATATATTTT. It specifies CASSVGQQINTIYF.

A few counts support this clone. This chain uses TRBV2 with TRBJ2-7; 9 bases are a match to TRBD1. Trimming at V came to 6 bases and at J to 4 bases, leaving 4 bases not matched to a gene. Germline-derived CDR1 and CDR2 are SNHLY and FYNNEI. The CDR3 loop spans 13 amino acids. CDR3 DNA: TGTGCCAGCAGCGCCGGGACAGGGTACGAGCAGTACTTC. Encoded protein: CASSAGTGYEQYF.

The rearrangement links TRBV19 to TRBJ1-1; TRBD1 is a possible D gene (5 bases). Germline V lookup: CDR1 LNHDA, CDR2 SQIVND (reference sequence). The CDR3 loop spans 15 amino acids. V lost 5 bases to trimming and J lost 0 bases, with 13 bases between them. The CDR3: CASSDSPVMNTEAFF. CDR3 sequence (DNA): TGTGCCAGTAGTGACAGCCCCGTTATGAACACTGAAGCTTTCTTT.

The CDR3 protein is CASSVQGAGAYEQYF. The CDR3 coding sequence is TGCGCCAGCAGCGTCCAGGGGGCTGGGGCCTACGAGCAGTACTTC. The chain carries TRBV5-1 and TRBJ2-7, with 8 nucleotides matching TRBD1. CDR3 length: 15 amino acids. CDR1 and CDR2 from the germline V gene are SGHRS and YFSETQ. The V segment lost 4 bases and the J segment 2 bases; nucleotides outside the gene matches: 8.

This clone was seen once. The chain couples TRBV11-2 to TRBJ2-7, with 9 bases lining up with TRBD2. The germline V gene encodes CDR1 SGHAT and CDR2 FQNNGV. Trimming at V came to 0 bases and at J to 6 bases, leaving 3 bases not matched to a gene. The CDR3 contains 14 residues. CDR3 protein: CASSLERGGAEQYF. The CDR3, as DNA: TGTGCCAGCAGCTTAGAGCGGGGGGGCGCCGAGCAGTACTTC.

This clone was observed a single time. The chain employs TRBV19 and TRBJ2-5; the D is unclear. Between the trimmed V and J ends, which lost 2 bases and 0 bases, there was a span of 13 bases. The CDR3 has 16 amino acids. CDR1 and CDR2 (germline): LNHDA, SQIVND (reference sequence). The CDR3, as DNA: TGTGCCAGTAGTATACGATCCCGGCAGGACCAAGAGACCCAGTACTTC. Encoded protein: CASSIRSRQDQETQYF. Full variable domain (remainder filled in from reference TRBV19 and TRBJ2-5): DGGITQSPKYLFRKEGQNVTLSCEQNLNHDAMYWYRQDPGQGLRLIYYSQIVNDFQKGDIAEGYSVSREKKESFPLTVTSAQKNPTAFYLCASSIRSRQDQETQYFGPGTRLLVL.

This chain connects TRBV7-2 to TRBJ2-5; D uncertain. Germline loops: CDR1 SGHTA, CDR2 FQGNSA. The CDR3 is made up of 11 amino acids. Trimming removed 6 bases at V and 2 bases at J, with 4 bases between. This CDR3 reads CASRLQETQYF. In nucleotides, the CDR3 is TGTGCCAGCAGACTTCAAGAGACCCAGTACTTC.

This clone has just one count. The V and J genes are TRBV10-3 and TRBJ2-5, with no clear D. V shed 8 bases and J shed 3 bases, with 10 bases lying between them. The CDR3 length is 12 residues. Germline V gives CDR1 ENHRY, CDR2 SYGVKD. CDR3 coding DNA: TGTGCCATCTCCGCAGGAAAAGAGACCCAGTACTTC. This sequence encodes CAISAGKETQYF.

The V and J genes are TRBV10-1 and TRBJ1-1; D is uncertain. In germline, CDR1 is WNHNN, CDR2 SYGVQD (reference sequence). The ends were cut back, 3 bases at V and 1 base at J, with 12 bases in the middle. This CDR3 has 15 residues. For the CDR3, the DNA is TGCGCCAGCAGTGACGCGGTTGGCGGGAACACTGAAGCTTTCTTT. It codes for CASSDAVGGNTEAFF.

The J gene is TRBJ2-3, the V gene TRBV4-3, with TRBD1 matching 10 bases. The CDR3 runs to 16 residues. With V trimmed by 4 bases and J by 2 bases, 6 bases remained unmatched. Germline V gene lookup returns CDR1 LGHNA and CDR2 YSLEER. The CDR3: CASSRGQGGYTDTQYF. CDR3 bases: TGCGCCAGCAGCCGAGGACAGGGGGGGTACACAGATACGCAGTATTTT.

V and J are TRBV7-8 and TRBJ2-1; 8 nucleotides line up with TRBD2. The CDR3 loop spans 13 amino acids. The germline CDR1 and CDR2 sequences are SGHVS and FQNEAQ. V lost 6 bases and J lost 6; bases outside the gene matches: 4. The CDR3 sequence: CASRSTSANEQFF. DNA of the CDR3: TGTGCCAGCAGGTCGACTAGCGCCAATGAGCAGTTCTTC.

V is TRBV4-1 and J is TRBJ2-3, with D perhaps TRBD2 (7 bases). This CDR3 is built from 16 residues. Deletions cut 4 bases from V and 3 bases from J, with 17 bases between. Germline loops: CDR1 MGHRA, CDR2 YSYEKL. The CDR3 DNA sequence: TGCGCCAGCAGCCGGAACGAGGGGGGGCTAACAGATACGCAGTATTTT. Protein product: CASSRNEGGLTDTQYF.

This clone appeared a single time. CDR3 coding DNA: TGCAGCGTTCAGGGGACAGGGGGCAACTACAATGAGCAGTTCTTC. Protein product: CSVQGTGGNYNEQFF. The chain recombines TRBV29-1 with TRBJ2-1, with 12 bases that match TRBD1. Germline V gene sequence: CDR1 SQVTM, CDR2 ANQGSEA. The J segment lost 3 bases and the V segment lost 5 bases, leaving 5 bases of the junction unmatched. This CDR3 spans 15 amino acids.

The chain combines TRBV7-3 with TRBJ1-6; 9 bases align to TRBD1. With V trimmed by 4 bases and J by 10 bases, 5 bases remained unmatched. Germline assignment: CDR1 SGHTA and CDR2 FQGTGA. The CDR3 contains 14 residues. CDR3 coding DNA: TGTGCCAGCAGCTCTGGACAGGGGCAATCACCCCTCCACTTT. Amino acid sequence: CASSSGQGQSPLHF.

The rearrangement uses TRBV19 and TRBJ2-5; 10 bases line up with TRBD2. The CDR3 length is 15 residues. With V trimmed by 7 bases and J by 3 bases, 8 bases remained unmatched. Germline loops: CDR1 LNHDA, CDR2 SQIVND (reference sequence). The chain's CDR3 is CASTSPSGGKETQYF. The DNA for the CDR3 is TGTGCCAGTACCTCACCTAGCGGGGGAAAAGAGACCCAGTACTTC.

On this clone itself: One end of the junction is discordant with germline, which a read error may explain. Additional DNA sequences in this sample encode the identical CDR3. The J gene is TRBJ1-5, the V gene TRBV6-1; 9 nucleotides align to TRBD1. Germline-derived CDR1 and CDR2 are MNHNS and SASEGT. The CDR3 covers 13 residues. CDR3 sequence reads: CASSGDRAQPQHF. Written as DNA, the CDR3 is TGTGCCAGTAGTGGGGACAGGGCCCAGCCCCAGCATTTT.

The V call is TRBV18, the J call TRBJ1-1, with a weak D call TRBD1 (5 bases). The V gene lost 3 bases and the J gene lost 0 bases, with 14 bases spanning the gap. The germline V gene encodes CDR1 KGHSH and CDR2 LQKENI. The CDR3 runs 16 residues. CDR3 in DNA: TGTGCCAGCTCACCGCGCGGGGCCCATATGAACACTGAAGCTTTCTTT. It specifies CASSPRGAHMNTEAFF.

This chain joins TRBV6-5 and TRBJ2-7; 9 bases align to TRBD1. Trimming cost V 6 bases and J 4 bases; bases outside gene matches: 7. Germline CDR1 is MNHEY and CDR2 is SVGAGI. The CDR3 length is 14 residues. The CDR3 region has the DNA TGTGCCAGCAGCCTGACAGGGGGTGGGTACGAGCAGTACTTC. Protein product: CASSLTGGGYEQYF.

The rearrangement links TRBV4-1 to TRBJ2-7, with D perhaps TRBD1 (5 bases). Germline V lookup: CDR1 MGHRA, CDR2 YSYEKL. The CDR3 length is 14 residues. The V end lost 4 bases, the J end lost 2 bases, and 12 bases lay between the germline ends. The CDR3 DNA sequence: TGCGCCAGCAGCCGTTCAGGGCCTACCTACGAGCAGTACTTC. Translated, it gives CASSRSGPTYEQYF.

The chain carries TRBV27 and TRBJ1-5; D possibly corresponds to TRBD1 (5 bases). The CDR3 sequence is 14 residues long. The germline gives CDR1 MNHEY, CDR2 SMNVEV (reference sequence). Trimming left V 0 bases short and J 6 bases short, with 9 bases between. Here the CDR3 DNA reads TGTGCCAGCAGTTTATCTGAGCAGGGTCAGCCCCAGCATTTT. This codes for CASSLSEQGQPQHF.

The J gene is TRBJ1-3, the V gene TRBV5-1, with D tentatively TRBD1 (5 bases). Germline CDR1 and CDR2: SGHRS and YFSETQ. This CDR3 is 15 amino acids long. Trimming shortened V by 1 base and J by 3 bases, and 11 bases separated the two germline ends. In DNA, the CDR3 is TGCGCCAGCAGCTTGTCTCCAGGGAATGGAAACACCATATATTTT. Translated: CASSLSPGNGNTIYF.

The V call is TRBV7-3, the J call TRBJ2-2; perhaps TRBD2 as D (5 bases). CDR3 length: 16 amino acids. Between the trimmed V and J ends, which lost 4 bases and 1 base, there was a span of 13 bases. Germline V gives CDR1 SGHTA, CDR2 FQGTGA. In DNA, the CDR3 is TGTGCCAGCAGCTCCCCGGGGAGCCAGAACACCGGGGAGCTGTTTTTT. It codes for CASSSPGSQNTGELFF.

The chain recombines TRBV7-2 with TRBJ1-6; 9 bases line up with TRBD1. CDR1 SGHTA and CDR2 FQGNSA come from the germline V gene. The junction had 11 bases not matched to a gene; V was cut back by 3 bases and J by 14 bases. The CDR3 totals 15 residues. The DNA of the CDR3 is TGTGCCAGCAGCTTTGGGACAGGGCCCCGTAGGGCCCTCCACTTT. Encoded protein: CASSFGTGPRRALHF.